Described below is a single T cell receptor beta chain sequence and its context. This sample was included in a study of blood T cell repertoires in COVID-19. In germline, CDR1 is MGHRA, CDR2 YSYEKL. The CDR3 covers 15 residues. After removal of 3 bases from V and 3 bases from J, the junction contained 8 bases not matched to a gene. Sequencing was performed with immunoSEQ multiplex PCR; in TCRdb, only in-frame clones are kept and a portion is missing. The sample has roughly 380,000 clones, roughly 90% seen once; the top ten hold approximately 3%. The sequence derives from a woman aged 25 to 39 who had recovered from COVID-19. The genes are TRBV4-1 and TRBJ2-7, with 7 bases fitting TRBD1. Material for sequencing was PBMCs or T cells enriched from blood (not recorded which). Written as DNA, the CDR3 is TGCGCCAGCAGCCAGACCGACAGGGATGACTACGAGCAGTACTTC. Protein: CASSQTDRDDYEQYF.